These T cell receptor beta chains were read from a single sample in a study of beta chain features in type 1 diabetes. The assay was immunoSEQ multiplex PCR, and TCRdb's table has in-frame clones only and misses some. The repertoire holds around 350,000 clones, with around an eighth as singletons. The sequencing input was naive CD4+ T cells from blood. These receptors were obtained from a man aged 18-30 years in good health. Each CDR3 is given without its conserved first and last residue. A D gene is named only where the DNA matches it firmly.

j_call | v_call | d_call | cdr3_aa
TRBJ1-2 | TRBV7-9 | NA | ASLRGASIYGYT
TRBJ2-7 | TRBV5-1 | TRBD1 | ASSSDRGLEQY
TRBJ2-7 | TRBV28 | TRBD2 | ASSLTSGRIYEQY
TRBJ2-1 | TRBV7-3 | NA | ASSYYGNEQF
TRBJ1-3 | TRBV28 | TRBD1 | ASSLYRGNGNTIY
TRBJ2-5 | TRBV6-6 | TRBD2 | ASRTTGTSGLKTQY
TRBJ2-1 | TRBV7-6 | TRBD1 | ASSSNQGAGSEQF
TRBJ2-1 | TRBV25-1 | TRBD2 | ASSGSVRGMGYNEQF
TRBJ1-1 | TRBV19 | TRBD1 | ASSTPGQPEAF
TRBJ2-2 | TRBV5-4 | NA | ASSLGQGNTGELF
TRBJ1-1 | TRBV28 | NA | ASSLSRPRTEAF
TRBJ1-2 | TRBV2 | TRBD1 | ASSEVLDRVISYGYT
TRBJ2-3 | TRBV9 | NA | ASSSGAGATDTQY
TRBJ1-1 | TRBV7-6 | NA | ASSLSAGGTEAF
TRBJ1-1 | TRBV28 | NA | ARHSGRTNTEAF
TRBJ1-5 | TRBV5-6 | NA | ASSLGGFQPQH
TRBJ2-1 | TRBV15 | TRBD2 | ATRQSSGTLSLNEQF
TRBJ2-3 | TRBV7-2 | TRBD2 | ASSLVSSGRAATQY
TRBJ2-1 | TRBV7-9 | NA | ASSLPSRIQINEQF
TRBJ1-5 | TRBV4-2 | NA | ASSQRRAANQPQH